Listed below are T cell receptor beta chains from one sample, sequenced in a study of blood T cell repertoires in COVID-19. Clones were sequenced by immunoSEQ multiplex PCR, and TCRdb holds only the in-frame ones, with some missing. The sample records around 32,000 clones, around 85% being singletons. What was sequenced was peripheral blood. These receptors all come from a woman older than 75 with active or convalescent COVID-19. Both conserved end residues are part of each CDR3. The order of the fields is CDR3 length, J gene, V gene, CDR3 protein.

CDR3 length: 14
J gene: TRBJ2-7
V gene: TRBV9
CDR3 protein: CASSAGKPYVEQYF

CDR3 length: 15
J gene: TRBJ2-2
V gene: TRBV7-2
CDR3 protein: CASSLLATGAGELFF

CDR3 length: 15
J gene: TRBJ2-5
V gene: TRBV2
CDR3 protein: CASRGTGFYQETQYF

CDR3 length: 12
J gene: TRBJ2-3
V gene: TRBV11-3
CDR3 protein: CASSLFRDTQYF

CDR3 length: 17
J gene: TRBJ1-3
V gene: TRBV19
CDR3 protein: CASSPAGTGRSGNTIYF

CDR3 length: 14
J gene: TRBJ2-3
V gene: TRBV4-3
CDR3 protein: CASSQNPGTNTQYF

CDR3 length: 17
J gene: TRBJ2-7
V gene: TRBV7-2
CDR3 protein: CASSLAGGLAGMYEQYF

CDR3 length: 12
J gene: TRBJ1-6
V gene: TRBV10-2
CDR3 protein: CASKSSTSPLHF

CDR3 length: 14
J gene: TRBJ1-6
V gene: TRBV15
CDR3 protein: CATSRYPGNSPLHF

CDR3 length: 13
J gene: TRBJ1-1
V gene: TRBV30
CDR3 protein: CACLPPGDTEAFF

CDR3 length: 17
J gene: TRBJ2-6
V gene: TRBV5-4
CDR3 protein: CASSLGQGASGANVLTF

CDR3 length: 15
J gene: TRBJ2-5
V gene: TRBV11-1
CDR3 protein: CASSLGGTGRETQYF

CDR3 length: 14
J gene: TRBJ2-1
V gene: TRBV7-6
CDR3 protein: CASSLGTASNEQFF

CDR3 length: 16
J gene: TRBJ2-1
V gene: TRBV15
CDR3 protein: CATSRDWTGQANEQFF

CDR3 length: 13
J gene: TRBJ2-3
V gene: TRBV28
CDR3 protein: CASKPGSPDTQYF

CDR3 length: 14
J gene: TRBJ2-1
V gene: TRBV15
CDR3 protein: CATSQTGAYNEQFF

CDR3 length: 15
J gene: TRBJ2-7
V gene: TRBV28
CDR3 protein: CASSLGTGKYYEQYF

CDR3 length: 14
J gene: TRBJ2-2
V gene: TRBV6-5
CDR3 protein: CASTRTSRTGELFF

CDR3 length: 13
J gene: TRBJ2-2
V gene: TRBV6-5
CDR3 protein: CASQGLYTGELFF

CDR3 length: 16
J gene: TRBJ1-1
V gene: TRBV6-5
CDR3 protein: CASSSRQGVVLTEAFF

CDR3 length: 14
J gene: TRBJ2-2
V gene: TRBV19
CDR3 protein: CASSIGGQFRELFF

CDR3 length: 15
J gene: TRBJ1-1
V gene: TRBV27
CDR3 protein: CASSRQGQLNTEAFF

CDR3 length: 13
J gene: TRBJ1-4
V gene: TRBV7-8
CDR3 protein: CASSLGAAVKLFF

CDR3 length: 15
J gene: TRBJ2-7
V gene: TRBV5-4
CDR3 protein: CASSTPTGQIYEQYF

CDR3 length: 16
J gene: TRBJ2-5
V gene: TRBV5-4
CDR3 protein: CASSLAPGTGQETQYF

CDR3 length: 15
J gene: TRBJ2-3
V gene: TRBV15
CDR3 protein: CATSITSGRIDTQYF

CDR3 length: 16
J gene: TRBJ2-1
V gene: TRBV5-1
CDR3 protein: CASSFLGSGGYNEQFF

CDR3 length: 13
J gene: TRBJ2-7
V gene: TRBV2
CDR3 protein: CASSRLAGYEQYF

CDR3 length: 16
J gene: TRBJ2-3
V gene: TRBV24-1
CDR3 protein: CATSDSGRRGTDTQYF

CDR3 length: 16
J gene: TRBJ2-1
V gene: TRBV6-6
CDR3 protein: CASRGGTSGSRDEQFF

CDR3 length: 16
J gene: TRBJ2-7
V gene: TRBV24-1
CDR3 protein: CATSDPGQGTTYEQYF

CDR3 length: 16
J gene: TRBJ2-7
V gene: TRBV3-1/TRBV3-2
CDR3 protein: CASSQAGPRGPYEQYF

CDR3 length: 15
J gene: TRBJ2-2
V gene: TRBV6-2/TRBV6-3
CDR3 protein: CASSNPGLASGELFF

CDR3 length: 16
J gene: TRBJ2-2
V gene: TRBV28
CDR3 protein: CASRQTGTRGTGELFF

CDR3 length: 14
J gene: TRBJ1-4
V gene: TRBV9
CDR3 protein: CASSRTGVGEKLFF

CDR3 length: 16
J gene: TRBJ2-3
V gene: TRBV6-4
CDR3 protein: CASSVTSGGPTDTQYF

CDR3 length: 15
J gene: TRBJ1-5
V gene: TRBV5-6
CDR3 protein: CASSFFGAVNQPQHF

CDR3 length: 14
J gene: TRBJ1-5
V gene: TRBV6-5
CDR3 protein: CASRQGLGNQPQHF

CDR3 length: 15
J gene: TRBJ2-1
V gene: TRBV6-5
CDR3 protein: CASSPRQGYYNEQFF

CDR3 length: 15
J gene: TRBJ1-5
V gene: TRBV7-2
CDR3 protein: CASSLAPGGRQPQHF

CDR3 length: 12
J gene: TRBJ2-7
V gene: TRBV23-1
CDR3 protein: CALSLQGEEQYF

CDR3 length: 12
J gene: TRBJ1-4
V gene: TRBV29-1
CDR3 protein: CSVLTGDEKLFF

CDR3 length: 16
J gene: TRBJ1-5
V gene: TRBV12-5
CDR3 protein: CASARRGVGSNQPQHF

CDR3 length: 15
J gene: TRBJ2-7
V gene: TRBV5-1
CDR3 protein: CASSLAAGGRYEQYF

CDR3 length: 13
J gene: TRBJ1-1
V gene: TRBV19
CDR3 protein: CATRARGNTEAFF

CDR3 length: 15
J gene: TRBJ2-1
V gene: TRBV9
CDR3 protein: CASSPLLAEDNEQFF

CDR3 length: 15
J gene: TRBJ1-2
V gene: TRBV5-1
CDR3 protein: CASSWGGQNTGGYTF

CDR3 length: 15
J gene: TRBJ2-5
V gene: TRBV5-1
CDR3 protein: CASSLASGSKVAQYF

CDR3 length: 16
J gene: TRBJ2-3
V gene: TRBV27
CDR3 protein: CASSPWGLAGGDTQYF

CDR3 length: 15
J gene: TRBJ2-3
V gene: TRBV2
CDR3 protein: CASLGFGLSTDTQYF

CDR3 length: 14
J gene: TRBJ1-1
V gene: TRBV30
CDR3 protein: CAWRGTGVHTEAFF

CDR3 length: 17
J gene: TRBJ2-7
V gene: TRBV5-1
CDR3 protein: CASSIPGTGEFSYEQYF

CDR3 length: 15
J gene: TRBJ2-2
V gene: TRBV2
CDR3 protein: CASTTPRTDTGELFF

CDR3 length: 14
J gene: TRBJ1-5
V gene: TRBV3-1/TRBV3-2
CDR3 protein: CASSQEGRGQPQHF